This TCR beta chain was profiled in a study of T cell repertoires in cytomegalovirus infection (dated by TCRdb to between 2018 and 2021). In terms of the full investigation: The HLA type of each donor mattered for the analysis, because public TCR beta signatures pointed to carriage of CMV infection along with the matching HLA type. What the authors observed across the whole study: Carriers of CMV infection plus the relevant HLA type were discriminated by the cumulative frequency of public TCR beta family members in the study cohort and in an independent roughly 400-donor cohort. The ex vivo response was dominated by HLA-C-restricted CMV-specific TCR beta clonotypes, and the single most frequent clonotype in two of eight donors was supplied by these HLA-C-restricted clonotypes.

This clonotype was detected many times. What antigen it recognizes has not been identified. Qualities for individual bases were not recorded, and no much larger clone is one base off. The instrument was an Illumina HiSeq 1500. TCRdb ran its own pipeline on the public reads, namely fastp trimming at Q25 and MiXCR clone calling, and kept in-frame beta chains. When rows share a CDR3 protein, they turn into one entry using the most common DNA and genes. The sample has 250,000 to 300,000 distinct CDR3 sequences on record, less than 9.5% of them singletons. The ten largest clones add up to roughly 16% of the sample. The germline V gene yields SGHAT for CDR1 and FQNNGV for CDR2. V loses 1 base, J loses 2 bases, and the germline ends lie 18 bases apart. Its CDR3 holds 18 amino acids, cysteine through phenylalanine. The DNA shown is the 54-base CDR3, in frame from base 1.

Recombination linked TRBV11-2 to TRBJ2-1, with TRBD1 as a weak D call on 5 bases. Sequenced input: PBMCs. The source of this sequence is a human donor in good health (CMV status not recorded). Some clones in this sample may be carry-over from other donors' samples. The sequenced DNA: TGTGCCAGCAGCTTAGTCAAGGCAGGGCGGATTACCTACAATGAGCAGTTCTTC. The translation is CASSLVKAGRITYNEQFF.